This passage covers 14 T cell receptor beta chains from one sample sequenced in a study of T cells in Graves' hyperthyroidism and ophthalmopathy. The source material, RNA transcripts, was used to amplify TCR beta CDR3 regions. HTBI primers were the set used in a first-round RT-PCR of the TCR CDR3. TCRdb re-called the multiplex PCR reads with MiXCR, one entry per CDR3 protein. The sample consists of roughly 360,000 distinct CDR3 sequences, roughly 12% of them appearing once. The material sequenced was blood. Receptor source: a man between 25 and 39 years old with Graves' hyperthyroidism that later progressed to Graves' ophthalmopathy.

V usage is TRBV19 and J usage is TRBJ2-1; possible D gene TRBD1, 6 bases. V lost 5 bases to trimming and J lost 6 bases, with 14 bases between them. The CDR3 covers 14 residues. In germline, CDR1 is LNHDA, CDR2 SQIVND (reference sequence). The CDR3 loop is CASSFRQAGNEQFF. CDR3 in DNA: TGTGCCAGTAGTTTCCGACAGGCGGGCAATGAGCAGTTCTTC.

The chain employs TRBV6-1 and TRBJ1-5; TRBD1 might be the D (6 bases). Germline V CDR1 and CDR2: MNHNS, SASEGT. This CDR3 spans 13 amino acids. V shed 8 bases and J shed 1 base, with 9 bases lying between them. This CDR3 is CASETGSNQPQHF. For the CDR3, the DNA is TGTGCCAGCGAAACAGGGAGCAATCAGCCCCAGCATTTT.

This clonotype was seen more than once but under ten times. The V gene is TRBV12-3 or TRBV12-4, the J gene TRBJ1-4; weak D call: TRBD1 (6 bases). The CDR3 length is 14 residues. V lost 5 bases and J 0 bases, leaving 7 bases between the germline ends. Here the CDR3 reads CASSTGSTNEKLFF. DNA for the CDR3: TGTGCCAGCAGTACAGGGTCAACTAATGAAAAACTGTTTTTT.

The sample holds many counts of this clonotype. The genes are TRBV7-9 and TRBJ2-2; maybe TRBD2 (5 bases). The CDR3 has 14 residues. V was trimmed by 2 bases and J by 6 bases, leaving 10 bases between them. Germline values: CDR1 SEHNR, CDR2 FQNEAQ (reference sequence). CDR3 sequence: CASSLRGGAGELFF. As DNA, the CDR3 is TGTGCCAGCAGCTTACGGGGTGGAGCCGGGGAGCTGTTTTTT.

CDR3 amino acids: CSARDPWGRSSYEQYF. The DNA of the CDR3 is TGCAGTGCTAGAGATCCATGGGGGAGGAGCTCCTACGAGCAGTACTTC. The chain is built from TRBV20-1 and TRBJ2-7; D perhaps matches TRBD2 (6 bases). Germline CDR1 DFQATT, CDR2 SNEGSKA (reference sequence). The CDR3 is 16 residues long. Trimming took 0 bases from V and 0 from J, leaving 15 bases between them.

In this sample, this clonotype turned up many times. The chain joins TRBV9 to TRBJ1-6, with D unclear. The CDR3 is 14 amino acids. CDR1 SGDLS and CDR2 YYNGEE come from the germline V gene. Trimming removed 0 bases from V and 7 bases from J, with 8 bases in between. The CDR3 DNA reads TGTGCCAGCAGCGTAGGTCCAGAGAATTCACCCCTCCACTTT. Protein product: CASSVGPENSPLHF.

This clonotype was detected many times. The rearrangement links TRBV7-8 to TRBJ1-1, with D uncertain. V was shortened by 6 bases and J by 0 bases, with 14 bases between the two germline ends. Germline V gene sequence: CDR1 SGHVS, CDR2 FQNEAQ. There are 15 residues in the CDR3. The CDR3 DNA reads as TGTGCCAGCAGTCCTTCCCGGGTCTTGAACACTGAAGCTTTCTTT. Amino acid sequence: CASSPSRVLNTEAFF.

This clonotype was counted between two and nine times. The CDR3 loop reads CSVEDDGGSYNEQFF. For the CDR3, the DNA is TGCAGCGTTGAAGATGACGGGGGTTCGTACAATGAGCAGTTCTTC. The rearrangement links TRBV29-1 to TRBJ2-1, with D possibly being TRBD2 (6 bases). Germline values: CDR1 SQVTM, CDR2 ANQGSEA. The CDR3 length is 15 residues. The germline V and J ends were trimmed by 0 bases and 4 bases, with 13 bases remaining between them.

This clonotype showed up many times. This chain connects TRBV6-5 to TRBJ1-4, with D unclear. V gave up 0 bases and J gave up 8 bases, with 13 bases separating them. Germline V CDR1 and CDR2: MNHEY, SVGAGI. The CDR3 is 15 residues long. In nucleotides, the CDR3 is TGTGCCAGCAGTTACTCGGACCTCCCGAGGGAAAAACTGTTTTTT. Translating gives CASSYSDLPREKLFF.

This clonotype has ten or more counts. V is TRBV28 and J is TRBJ1-1, with 8 bases fitting TRBD1. The CDR3 totals 15 residues. CDR1 is MDHEN and CDR2 is SYDVKM in the germline V gene. Germline trimming cut 7 bases from V and 1 base from J; bases unmatched to any gene: 8. As DNA, the CDR3 is TGTGCCAGCATCGAACAGGGGGAAGAGAACACTGAAGCTTTCTTT. Translation gives CASIEQGEENTEAFF.

This clonotype was detected many times. The CDR3 loop is CASKSGGAQNEQYF. CDR3 nucleotides: TGTGCCAGCAAGAGCGGGGGGGCCCAGAACGAGCAGTACTTC. The chain couples TRBV12-3 or TRBV12-4 to TRBJ2-7, with TRBD2 matching over 10 bases. With V trimmed by 7 bases and J by 5 bases, 8 bases remained unmatched. The CDR3 has 14 amino acids.

This clonotype has at least ten counts. V and J are TRBV18 and TRBJ1-1; 10 bases map to TRBD1. The CDR3 has 13 amino acids. Per germline, CDR1 KGHSH and CDR2 LQKENI. V lost 6 bases, J lost 6 bases, and 4 bases stayed unmatched. The CDR3 region has the DNA TGTGCCAGCTCCGGGACAGGGGATGCTGAAGCTTTCTTT. It specifies CASSGTGDAEAFF.

This clonotype appeared many times. The chain is built from TRBV5-8 and TRBJ2-3, with TRBD1 matching 7 bases. Germline-derived CDR1 and CDR2 are SGHTS and YDEGEE. V lost 4 bases to trimming and J lost 6 bases; unmatched junction nucleotides: 2. The CDR3 loop spans 12 amino acids. CDR3 region: CASSGRGDTQYF. CDR3 DNA: TGTGCCAGCAGCGGCAGGGGGGATACGCAGTATTTT.

This clonotype was counted between two and nine times. V usage is TRBV7-6 and J usage is TRBJ2-1, with a tentative D call TRBD2 (5 bases). The CDR3 is 14 amino acids. V was shortened by 1 base and J by 7 bases, with 11 bases between the two germline ends. Looked up from germline, CDR1 is SGHVS and CDR2 is FNYEAQ. CDR3 residues: CASSLGSGLNEQFF. CDR3 bases: TGTGCCAGCAGCTTAGGTTCGGGGTTGAATGAGCAGTTCTTC.